Given below is one T cell receptor beta chain in context. Its antigen is unidentified. TCRdb re-called the 5' RACE reads with MiXCR, one entry per CDR3 protein. This repertoire shows about 50,000 distinct CDR3 sequences, 7% to 9% found once; its top ten account for 28%. This entry comes from a study of T cells after yellow fever vaccination. Regarding the study as a whole: Weaker in magnitude, the secondary response showed a faster peak on day 5 versus 15. Post-booster samples contained most primary-vaccination clones (about 96% CD4, 70% to 90% CD8).

The CDR3 runs 12 residues. Trimming took 4 bases from V and 7 from J; bases not matched to a gene: 5. CDR1 and CDR2 (germline): SGHKS, YYEKEE (reference sequence). The origin of this receptor is a man between 18 and 29 years old who received the YFV17D yellow fever vaccine. Sequences were derived from CD8+ T cells sorted from PBMCs, sampled approximately 15 days after the first yellow fever vaccination. V gene TRBV5-5 combines with J gene TRBJ2-7; 7 nucleotides match TRBD1. CDR3 protein: CASSRDSPEQYF. The DNA of the CDR3 is TGTGCCAGCAGCCGGGACAGCCCGGAGCAGTACTTC.